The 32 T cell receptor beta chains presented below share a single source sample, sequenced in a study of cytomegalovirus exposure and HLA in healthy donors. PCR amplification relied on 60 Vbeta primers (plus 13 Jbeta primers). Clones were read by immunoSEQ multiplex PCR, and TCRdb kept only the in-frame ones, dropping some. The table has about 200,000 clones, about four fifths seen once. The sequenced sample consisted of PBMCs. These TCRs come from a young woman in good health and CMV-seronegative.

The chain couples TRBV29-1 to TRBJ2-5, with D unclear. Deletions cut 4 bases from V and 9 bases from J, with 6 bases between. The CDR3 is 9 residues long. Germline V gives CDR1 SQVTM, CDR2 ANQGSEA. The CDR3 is CSVGEAQYF. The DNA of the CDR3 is TGCAGCGTTGGCGAGGCCCAGTACTTC.

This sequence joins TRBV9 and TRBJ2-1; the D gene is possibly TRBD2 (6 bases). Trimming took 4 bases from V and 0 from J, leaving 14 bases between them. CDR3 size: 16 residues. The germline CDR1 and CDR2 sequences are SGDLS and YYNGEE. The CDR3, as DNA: TGTGCCAGCAGCTTCGGTCGGGGGAGCTCCTACAATGAGCAGTTCTTC. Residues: CASSFGRGSSYNEQFF. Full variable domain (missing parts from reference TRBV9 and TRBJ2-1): DSGVTQTPKHLITATGQRVTLRCSPRSGDLSVYWYQQSLDQGLQFLIQYYNGEERAKGNILERFSAQQFPDLHSELNLSSLELGDSALYFCASSFGRGSSYNEQFFGPGTRLTVL.

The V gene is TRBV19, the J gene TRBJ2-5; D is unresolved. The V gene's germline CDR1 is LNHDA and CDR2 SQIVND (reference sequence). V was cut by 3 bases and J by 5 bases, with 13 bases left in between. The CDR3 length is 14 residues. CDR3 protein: CASSMPGYGETQYF. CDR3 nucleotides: TGTGCCAGTAGTATGCCCGGGTACGGGGAGACCCAGTACTTC. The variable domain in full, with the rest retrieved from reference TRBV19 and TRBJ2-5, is DGGITQSPKYLFRKEGQNVTLSCEQNLNHDAMYWYRQDPGQGLRLIYYSQIVNDFQKGDIAEGYSVSREKKESFPLTVTSAQKNPTAFYLCASSMPGYGETQYFGPGTRLLVL.

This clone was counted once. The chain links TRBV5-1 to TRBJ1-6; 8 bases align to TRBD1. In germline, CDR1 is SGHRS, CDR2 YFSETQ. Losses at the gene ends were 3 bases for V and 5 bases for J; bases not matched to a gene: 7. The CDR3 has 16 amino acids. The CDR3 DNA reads TGCGCCAGCAGCTCCTCGACAGGGGCGGATAATTCACCCCTCCACTTT. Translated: CASSSSTGADNSPLHF.

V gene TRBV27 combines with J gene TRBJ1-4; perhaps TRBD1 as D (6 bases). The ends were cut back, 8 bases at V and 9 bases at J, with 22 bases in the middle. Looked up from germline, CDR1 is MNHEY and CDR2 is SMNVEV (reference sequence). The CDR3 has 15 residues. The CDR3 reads CASESVRDTGKKLFF. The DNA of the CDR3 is TGTGCCAGCGAGTCCGTCCGGGACACCGGGAAAAAACTGTTTTTT. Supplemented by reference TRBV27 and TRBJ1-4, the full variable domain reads EAQVTQNPRYLITVTGKKLTVTCSQNMNHEYMSWYRQDPGLGLRQIYYSMNVEVTDKGDVPEGYKVSRKEKRNFPLILESPSPNQTSLYFCASESVRDTGKKLFFGSGTQLSVL.

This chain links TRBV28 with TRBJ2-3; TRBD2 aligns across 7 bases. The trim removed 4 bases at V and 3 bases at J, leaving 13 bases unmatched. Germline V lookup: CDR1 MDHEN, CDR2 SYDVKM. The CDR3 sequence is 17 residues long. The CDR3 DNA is TGTGCCAGCAGTTCCCCGTGGCGGGAGAGGGGTACAGATACGCAGTATTTT. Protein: CASSSPWRERGTDTQYF.

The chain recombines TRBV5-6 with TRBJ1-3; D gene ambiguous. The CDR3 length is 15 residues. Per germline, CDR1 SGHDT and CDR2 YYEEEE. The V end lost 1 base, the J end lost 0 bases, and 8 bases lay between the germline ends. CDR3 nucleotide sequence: TGTGCCAGCAGCTTGACAGTGAGCTCTGGAAACACCATATATTTT. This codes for CASSLTVSSGNTIYF.

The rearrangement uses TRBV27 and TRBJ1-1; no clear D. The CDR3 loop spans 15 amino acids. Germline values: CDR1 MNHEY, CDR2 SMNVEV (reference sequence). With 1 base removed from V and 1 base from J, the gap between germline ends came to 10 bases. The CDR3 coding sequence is TGTGCCAGCAGTTTATTACCAGGTGGGAACACTGAAGCTTTCTTT. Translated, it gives CASSLLPGGNTEAFF.

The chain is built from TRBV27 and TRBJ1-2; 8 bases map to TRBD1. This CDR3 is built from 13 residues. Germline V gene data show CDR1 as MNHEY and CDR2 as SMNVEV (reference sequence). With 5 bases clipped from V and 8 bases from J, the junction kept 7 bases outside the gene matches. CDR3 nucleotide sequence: TGTGCCAGCAGTCCGACAGGGGCGGGGGGCTACACCTTC. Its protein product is CASSPTGAGGYTF.

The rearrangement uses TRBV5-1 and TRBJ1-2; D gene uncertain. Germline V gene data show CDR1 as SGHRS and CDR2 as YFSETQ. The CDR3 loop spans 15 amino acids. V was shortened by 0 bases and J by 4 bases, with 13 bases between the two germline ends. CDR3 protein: CASSLAGSPGYGYTF. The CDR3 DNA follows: TGCGCCAGCAGCTTGGCCGGGAGTCCCGGCTATGGCTACACCTTC.

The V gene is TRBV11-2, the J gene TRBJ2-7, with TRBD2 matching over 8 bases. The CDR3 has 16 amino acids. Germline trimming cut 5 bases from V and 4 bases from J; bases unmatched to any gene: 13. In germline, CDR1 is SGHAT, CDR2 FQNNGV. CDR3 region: CASSASGGVPTYEQYF. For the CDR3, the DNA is TGTGCCAGCAGCGCATCGGGGGGGGTTCCTACTTACGAGCAGTACTTC.

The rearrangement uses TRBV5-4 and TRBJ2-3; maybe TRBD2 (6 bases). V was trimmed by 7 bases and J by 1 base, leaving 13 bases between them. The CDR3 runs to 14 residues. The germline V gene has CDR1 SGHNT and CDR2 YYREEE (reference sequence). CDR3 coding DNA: TGTGCCAGCTCCGGAGGGACCCGCACAGATACGCAGTATTTT. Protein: CASSGGTRTDTQYF.

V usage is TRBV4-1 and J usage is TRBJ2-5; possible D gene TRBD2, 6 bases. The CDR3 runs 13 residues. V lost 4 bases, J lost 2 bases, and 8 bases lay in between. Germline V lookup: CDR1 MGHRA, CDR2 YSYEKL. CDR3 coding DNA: TGCGCCAGCAGCCTGGGACTGCAAGAGACCCAGTACTTC. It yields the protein CASSLGLQETQYF.

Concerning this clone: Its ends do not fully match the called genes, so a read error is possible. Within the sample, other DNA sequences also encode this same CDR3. CDR3 loop: CASSNRRGDGNTIYF. As DNA, the CDR3 is TGCGCCAGCAGCAACCGCAGGGGAGATGGAAACACCATATATTTT. This chain connects TRBV28 to TRBJ1-3; D perhaps matches TRBD1 (6 bases). This CDR3 has 15 amino acids. Germline V gene lookup returns CDR1 MDHEN and CDR2 SYDVKM.

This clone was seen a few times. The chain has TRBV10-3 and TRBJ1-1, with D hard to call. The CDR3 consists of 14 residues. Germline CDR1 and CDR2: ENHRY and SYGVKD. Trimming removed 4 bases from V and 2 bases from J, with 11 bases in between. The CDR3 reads CAISGATENTEAFF. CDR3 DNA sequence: TGTGCCATCAGTGGGGCTACGGAAAACACTGAAGCTTTCTTT.

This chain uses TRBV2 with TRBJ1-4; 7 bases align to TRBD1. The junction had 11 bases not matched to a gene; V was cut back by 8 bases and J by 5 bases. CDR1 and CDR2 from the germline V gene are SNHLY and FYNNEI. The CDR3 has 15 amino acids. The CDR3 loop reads CASGRQGGGNEKLFF. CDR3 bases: TGTGCCAGCGGACGACAGGGTGGCGGGAATGAAAAACTGTTTTTT.

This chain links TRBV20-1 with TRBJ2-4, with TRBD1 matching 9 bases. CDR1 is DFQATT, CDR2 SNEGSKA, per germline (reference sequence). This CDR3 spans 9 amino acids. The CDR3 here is CRKTGGEYF. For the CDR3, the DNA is TGCAGAAAGACAGGGGGGGAGTACTTC.

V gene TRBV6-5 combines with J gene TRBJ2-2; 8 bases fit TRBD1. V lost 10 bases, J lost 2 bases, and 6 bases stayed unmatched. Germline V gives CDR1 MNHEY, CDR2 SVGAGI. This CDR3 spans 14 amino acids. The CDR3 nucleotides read TGTGCCATCCTCAGGGGGCTCAACACCGGGGAGCTGTTTTTT. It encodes CAILRGLNTGELFF.

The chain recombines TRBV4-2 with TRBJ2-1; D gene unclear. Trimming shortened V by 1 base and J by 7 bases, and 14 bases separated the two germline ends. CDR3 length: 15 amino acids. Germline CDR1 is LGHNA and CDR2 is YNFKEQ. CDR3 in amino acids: CASSQVAQPGNEQFF. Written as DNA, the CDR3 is TGTGCCAGCAGCCAAGTAGCCCAACCCGGGAATGAGCAGTTCTTC.

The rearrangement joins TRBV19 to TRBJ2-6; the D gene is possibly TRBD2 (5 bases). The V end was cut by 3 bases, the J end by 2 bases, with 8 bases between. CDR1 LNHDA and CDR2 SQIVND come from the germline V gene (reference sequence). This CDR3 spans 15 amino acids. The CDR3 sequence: CASSIGETGANVLTF. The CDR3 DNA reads TGTGCCAGTAGTATCGGGGAGACTGGGGCCAACGTCCTGACTTTC.

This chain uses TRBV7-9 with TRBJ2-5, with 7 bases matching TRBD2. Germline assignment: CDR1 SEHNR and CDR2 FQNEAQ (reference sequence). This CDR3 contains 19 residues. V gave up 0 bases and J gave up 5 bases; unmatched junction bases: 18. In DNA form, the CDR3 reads TGTGCCAGCAGCTTAGCATGGGACTACCTTAGCGGGCGAGGTGAGACCCAGTACTTC. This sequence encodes CASSLAWDYLSGRGETQYF. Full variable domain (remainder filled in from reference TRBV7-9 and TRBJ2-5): DTGVSQNPRHKITKRGQNVTFRCDPISEHNRLYWYRQTLGQGPEFLTYFQNEAQLEKSRLLSDRFSAERPKGSFSTLEIQRTEQGDSAMYLCASSLAWDYLSGRGETQYFGPGTRLLVL.

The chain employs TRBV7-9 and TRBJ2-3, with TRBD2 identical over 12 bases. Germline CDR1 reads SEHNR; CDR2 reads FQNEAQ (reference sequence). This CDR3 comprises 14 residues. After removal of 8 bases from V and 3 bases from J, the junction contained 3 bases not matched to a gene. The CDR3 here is CASLAGGPTDTQYF. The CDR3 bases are TGTGCCAGCCTAGCGGGAGGGCCGACAGATACGCAGTATTTT.

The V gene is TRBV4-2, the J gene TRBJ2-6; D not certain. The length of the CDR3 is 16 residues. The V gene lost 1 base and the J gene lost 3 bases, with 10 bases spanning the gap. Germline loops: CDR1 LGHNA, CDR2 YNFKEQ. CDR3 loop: CASSQVPPGGANVLTF. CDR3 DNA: TGTGCCAGCAGCCAAGTTCCTCCAGGTGGGGCCAACGTCCTGACTTTC.

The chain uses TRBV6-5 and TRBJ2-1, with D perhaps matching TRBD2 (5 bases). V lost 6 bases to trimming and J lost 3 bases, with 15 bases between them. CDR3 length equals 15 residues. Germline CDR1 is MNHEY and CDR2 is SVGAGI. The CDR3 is CASSPQERYYNEQFF. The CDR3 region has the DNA TGTGCCAGCAGCCCCCAGGAGCGGTACTACAATGAGCAGTTCTTC.

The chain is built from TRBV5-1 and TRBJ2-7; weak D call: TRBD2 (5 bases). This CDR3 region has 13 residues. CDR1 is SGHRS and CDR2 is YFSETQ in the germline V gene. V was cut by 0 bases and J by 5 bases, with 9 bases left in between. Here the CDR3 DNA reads TGCGCCAGCAGCTTGGGCGGGTTCGACGAGCAGTACTTC. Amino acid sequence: CASSLGGFDEQYF. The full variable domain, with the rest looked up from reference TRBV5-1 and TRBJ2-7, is KAGVTQTPRYLIKTRGQQVTLSCSPISGHRSVSWYQQTPGQGLQFLFEYFSETQRNKGNFPGRFSGRQFSNSRSEMNVSTLELGDSALYLCASSLGGFDEQYFGPGTRLTVT.

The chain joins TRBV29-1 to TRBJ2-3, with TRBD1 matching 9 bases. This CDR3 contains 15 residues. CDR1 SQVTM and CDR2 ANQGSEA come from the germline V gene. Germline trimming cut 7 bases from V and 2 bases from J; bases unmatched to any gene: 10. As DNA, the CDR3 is TGCAGCGCCGATGACAGGGGGTCTTACACAGATACGCAGTATTTT. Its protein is CSADDRGSYTDTQYF.

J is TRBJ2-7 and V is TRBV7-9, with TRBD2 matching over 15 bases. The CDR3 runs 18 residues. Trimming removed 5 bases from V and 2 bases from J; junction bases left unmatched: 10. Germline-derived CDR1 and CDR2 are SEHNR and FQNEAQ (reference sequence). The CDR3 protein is CASSPGLAGGLVPYEQYF. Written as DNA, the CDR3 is TGTGCCAGCAGCCCTGGACTAGCGGGAGGGTTGGTACCCTACGAGCAGTACTTC. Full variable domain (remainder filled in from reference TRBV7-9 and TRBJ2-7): DTGVSQNPRHKITKRGQNVTFRCDPISEHNRLYWYRQTLGQGPEFLTYFQNEAQLEKSRLLSDRFSAERPKGSFSTLEIQRTEQGDSAMYLCASSPGLAGGLVPYEQYFGPGTRLTVT.

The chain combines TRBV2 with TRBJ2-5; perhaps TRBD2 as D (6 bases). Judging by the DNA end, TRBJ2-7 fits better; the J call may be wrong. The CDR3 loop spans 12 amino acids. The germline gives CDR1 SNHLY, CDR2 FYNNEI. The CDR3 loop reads CASSGSLYEQYF. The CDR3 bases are TGTGCCAGCAGCGGGAGCCTCTACGAGCAGTACTTC.

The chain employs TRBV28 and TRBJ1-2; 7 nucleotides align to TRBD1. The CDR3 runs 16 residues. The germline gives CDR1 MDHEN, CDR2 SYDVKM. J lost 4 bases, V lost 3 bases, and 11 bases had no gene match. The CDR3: CASSLLGQSGAYGYTF. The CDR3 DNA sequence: TGTGCCAGCAGTTTGCTGGGACAGAGTGGCGCCTATGGCTACACCTTC.

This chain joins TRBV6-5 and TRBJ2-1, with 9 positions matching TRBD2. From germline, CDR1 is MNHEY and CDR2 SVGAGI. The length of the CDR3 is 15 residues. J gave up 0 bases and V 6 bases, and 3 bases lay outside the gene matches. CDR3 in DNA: TGTGCCAGCAGGGTAGCGGGAGTCTCCTACAATGAGCAGTTCTTC. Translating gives CASRVAGVSYNEQFF.

In DNA form, the CDR3 reads TGTGCCAGCAGCAGAAGGTTGGGGGCTTCAAGCTCCTACAATGAGCAGTTCTTC. Translation: CASSRRLGASSSYNEQFF. This chain uses TRBV7-8 with TRBJ2-1; D possibly corresponds to TRBD1 (6 bases). V dropped 5 bases and J dropped 0 bases, with 20 bases sitting between them. The germline CDR1 and CDR2 sequences are SGHVS and FQNEAQ. CDR3 size: 18 residues.

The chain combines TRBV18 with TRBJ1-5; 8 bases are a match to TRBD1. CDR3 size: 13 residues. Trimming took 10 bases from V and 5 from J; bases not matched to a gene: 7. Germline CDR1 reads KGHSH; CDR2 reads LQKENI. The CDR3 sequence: CANNGTGDQPQHF. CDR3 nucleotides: TGTGCCAACAACGGGACAGGTGATCAGCCCCAGCATTTT.